The 14 T cell receptor beta chains below all came from one sample that was sequenced in a study of control samples from healthy donors and cancer patients. The repertoire was sequenced with immunoSEQ multiplex PCR; TCRdb's copy has only in-frame clones and lacks some. The table has 95,000 to 100,000 clones, around 89% seen once; the top ten hold less than 8.5%. Sequencing input: blood. Source of these receptors: a man younger than 40 in good health.

This chain connects TRBV28 to TRBJ2-6; 7 bases match TRBD1. V trimming: 4 bases; J trimming: 0 bases; junction bases outside the gene matches: 3. CDR1 is MDHEN, CDR2 SYDVKM, per germline. This CDR3 contains 16 residues. The chain's CDR3 is CASSWDSTSGANVLTF. The DNA of the CDR3 is TGTGCCAGCAGTTGGGACAGTACCTCTGGGGCCAACGTCCTGACTTTC.

This clone occurred once. This chain connects TRBV7-2 to TRBJ2-2, with D maybe TRBD2 (6 bases). The V gene lost 5 bases and the J gene lost 1 base, with 11 bases spanning the gap. The CDR3 runs to 15 residues. From germline, CDR1 is SGHTA and CDR2 FQGNSA. CDR3 DNA: TGTGCCAGCAGCCCAGCGGGCTTGAACACCGGGGAGCTGTTTTTT. Protein: CASSPAGLNTGELFF.

This chain links TRBV15 with TRBJ2-1; 7 nucleotides agree with TRBD2. The CDR3 loop spans 13 amino acids. The germline V gene encodes CDR1 LNHNV and CDR2 YYDKDF (reference sequence). The junction had 3 bases not matched to a gene; V was cut back by 8 bases and J by 2 bases. The CDR3 region has the DNA TGTGCCACCGGGGGGGAGACCTACAATGAGCAGTTCTTC. The encoded protein is CATGGETYNEQFF.

In this sample, this clone turned up once. The V and J genes are TRBV6-5 and TRBJ2-3; 7 bases are a match to TRBD1. Germline V gives CDR1 MNHEY, CDR2 SVGAGI. The ends lost 8 bases at V and 2 bases at J; junction bases unmatched: 10. This CDR3 contains 15 residues. CDR3 residues: CASYYPGQITDTQYF. Here the CDR3 DNA reads TGTGCCAGCTACTATCCGGGACAGATCACAGATACGCAGTATTTT.

The chain couples TRBV28 to TRBJ2-1, with 9 bases aligning to TRBD2. Germline V gives CDR1 MDHEN, CDR2 SYDVKM. V lost 5 bases, J lost 10 bases, and 6 bases stayed unmatched. The CDR3 is 13 residues long. CDR3 DNA sequence: TGTGCCAGCAGTGGGGGACTAGCTCGGGAGCAGTTCTTC. The encoded protein is CASSGGLAREQFF.

The gene calls are TRBV5-4 and TRBJ1-1, with 9 bases identical to TRBD1. J gave up 7 bases and V 7 bases, and 8 bases lay outside the gene matches. Germline V CDR1 and CDR2: SGHNT, YYREEE (reference sequence). The CDR3 consists of 13 residues. The CDR3 coding sequence is TGTGCCAGCGGCTATGGACAGGGGATTGAAGCTTTCTTT. Translation: CASGYGQGIEAFF.

This chain uses TRBV9 with TRBJ2-3; D unclear. CDR3 size: 14 residues. The germline gives CDR1 SGDLS, CDR2 YYNGEE. Trimming removed 3 bases at V and 1 base at J, with 9 bases between. The CDR3 protein is CASSDPHGTDTQYF. The CDR3 DNA sequence: TGTGCCAGCAGCGATCCACACGGCACAGATACGCAGTATTTT.

The genes are TRBV29-1 and TRBJ2-5; possible D gene TRBD1, 5 bases. V was shortened by 1 base and J by 6 bases, with 12 bases between the two germline ends. Germline V gives CDR1 SQVTM, CDR2 ANQGSEA. The CDR3 totals 13 residues. The CDR3 sequence: CSVEVTWGQTQYF. The CDR3 DNA reads TGCAGCGTTGAAGTAACGTGGGGCCAGACCCAGTACTTC.

In this sample, this clone turned up once. This CDR3 is also generated by other DNA sequences in the sample. The chain combines TRBV6-5 with TRBJ1-1; a weak D match, TRBD1 (6 bases). The CDR3 runs to 15 residues. Looked up from germline, CDR1 is MNHEY and CDR2 is SVGAGI. V was pared by 2 bases and J by 0 bases, with 10 bases between. The CDR3: CASSYSRTVNTEAFF. DNA for the CDR3: TGTGCCAGCAGTTACAGCCGGACAGTGAACACTGAAGCTTTCTTT.

The CDR3 DNA sequence: TGTGCCAGTAGTATGTACGGGGACTATGGCTACACCTTC. This sequence encodes CASSMYGDYGYTF. The rearrangement joins TRBV19 to TRBJ1-2; unclear D gene. The CDR3 covers 13 residues. The germline V and J ends were trimmed by 3 bases and 3 bases, with 8 bases remaining between them. Germline V gene data show CDR1 as LNHDA and CDR2 as SQIVND (reference sequence). The full variable domain, with the rest looked up from reference TRBV19 and TRBJ1-2, is DGGITQSPKYLFRKEGQNVTLSCEQNLNHDAMYWYRQDPGQGLRLIYYSQIVNDFQKGDIAEGYSVSREKKESFPLTVTSAQKNPTAFYLCASSMYGDYGYTFGSGTRLTVV.

This clone was found once. The chain recombines TRBV6-2 or TRBV6-3 with TRBJ2-7; 8 bases line up with TRBD2. The CDR3 totals 14 residues. Germline V gene lookup returns CDR1 MNHEY and CDR2 SVGEGT. The V gene end was trimmed by 6 bases and the J gene end by 0 bases; junction bases not matched to a gene: 4. CDR3 loop: CASSPLAGSYEQYF. The CDR3 DNA is TGTGCCAGCAGCCCCCTAGCGGGCTCCTACGAGCAGTACTTC.

The chain links TRBV9 to TRBJ1-5; a possible D gene is TRBD1 (6 bases). Germline assignment: CDR1 SGDLS and CDR2 YYNGEE. V gave up 0 bases and J gave up 6 bases, with 10 bases separating them. This CDR3 contains 14 residues. CDR3 DNA: TGTGCCAGCAGCGTAGAGGGCAGGGGTCAGCCCCAGCATTTT. Its translation: CASSVEGRGQPQHF.

The rearrangement joins TRBV9 to TRBJ1-1, with no clear D. In germline, CDR1 is SGDLS, CDR2 YYNGEE. Trimming removed 0 bases from V and 1 base from J, with 4 bases in between. The CDR3 is 13 residues long. In DNA, the CDR3 is TGTGCCAGCAGCGTAGCATCGAACACTGAAGCTTTCTTT. This gives the protein CASSVASNTEAFF. Together with reference TRBV9 and TRBJ1-1, the CDR3 gives the full variable domain: DSGVTQTPKHLITATGQRVTLRCSPRSGDLSVYWYQQSLDQGLQFLIQYYNGEERAKGNILERFSAQQFPDLHSELNLSSLELGDSALYFCASSVASNTEAFFGQGTRLTVV.

This chain links TRBV5-5 with TRBJ2-7; no firm D call. Germline CDR1 and CDR2: SGHKS and YYEKEE (reference sequence). V gave up 3 bases and J gave up 0 bases, with 4 bases separating them. This CDR3 has 12 residues. The CDR3 DNA is TGTGCCAGCAGCTGGGGCTCCTACGAGCAGTACGTC. Its protein product is CASSWGSYEQYV.